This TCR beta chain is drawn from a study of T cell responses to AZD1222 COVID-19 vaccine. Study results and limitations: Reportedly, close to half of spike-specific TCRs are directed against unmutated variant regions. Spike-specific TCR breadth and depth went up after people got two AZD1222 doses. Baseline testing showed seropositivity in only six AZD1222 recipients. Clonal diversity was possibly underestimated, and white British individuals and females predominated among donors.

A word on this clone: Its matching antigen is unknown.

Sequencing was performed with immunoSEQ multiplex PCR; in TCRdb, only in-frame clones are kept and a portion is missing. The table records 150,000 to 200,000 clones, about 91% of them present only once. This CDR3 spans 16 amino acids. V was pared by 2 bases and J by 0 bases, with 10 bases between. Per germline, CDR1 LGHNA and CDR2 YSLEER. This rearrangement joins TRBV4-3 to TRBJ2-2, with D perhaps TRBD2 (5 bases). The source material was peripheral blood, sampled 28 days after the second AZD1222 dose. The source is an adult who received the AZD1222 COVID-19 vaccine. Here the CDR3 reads CASSQKVGTNTGELFF. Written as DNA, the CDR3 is TGCGCCAGCAGCCAAAAAGTCGGGACGAACACCGGGGAGCTGTTTTTT.